This T cell receptor (beta chain) was obtained from a study of Graves' ophthalmopathy and Graves' hyperthyroidism. This clonotype was seen many times. Beta-chain TCR CDR3 regions were amplified from RNA transcripts. Second-round multiplex PCR came after first-round RT-PCR with HTBI primers. TCRdb fed the multiplex PCR reads into MiXCR, producing one record per CDR3 protein. The sample includes hundreds of thousands of distinct CDR3 sequences, 20% to 25% seen only once; the top ten take 2.5% to 3.5%. The germline gives CDR1 ENHRY, CDR2 SYGVKD. The ends lost 6 bases at V and 6 bases at J; junction bases unmatched: 5. This CDR3 contains 13 residues.

Sequencing used peripheral blood. The sequence was obtained from a woman between 18 and 30 years old with stable Graves' hyperthyroidism. The chain recombines TRBV10-3 with TRBJ1-1; 9 bases agree with TRBD1. The chain's CDR3 is CAISRTGAAEAFF. For the CDR3, the DNA is TGTGCCATCAGCAGGACAGGGGCCGCTGAAGCTTTCTTT.